The entry below describes one T cell receptor (beta chain). Antigen specificity is unknown. Before the COVID-19 pandemic, during about 2010-2019, CD4+ T cells were taken from unexposed donors. The cells were cultured for about ten days before CD4+ T cells were isolated. Testing used SARS-CoV-2 S/N and four cold-coronavirus spikes on unexposed-donor CD4+ T cells, cells permitting. The sample is drawn from a study of CD4 T cells in relation to SARS-CoV-2 and coronaviruses. Across the study: After less than 11 days of antigen culture, PBMC TCR beta CDR3s were sequenced. Controls used an HIV-1 Nef peptide pool or no peptide. Regarding the study as a whole: In roughly two thirds of donors, memory CD4+ clonotypes crossrecognized SARS-CoV-2 and at least one common cold coronavirus spike.

Clones were sequenced by immunoSEQ multiplex PCR, and TCRdb holds only the in-frame ones, with some missing. Of roughly 16,000 clones listed, 75% to 85% are singletons. The sequence came from a human donor in good health. Sequenced: CD4+ T cells from PBMCs, cultured in vitro.

DNA for the CDR3: TGTGCCAGCAGTGAAGTAGGAGTTAGCACAGATACGCAGTATTTT. Translating it yields CASSEVGVSTDTQYF. J is TRBJ2-3 and V is TRBV6-1; D ambiguous. In germline, CDR1 is MNHNS, CDR2 SASEGT. This CDR3 comprises 15 residues. V was shortened by 1 base and J by 0 bases, with 8 bases between the two germline ends.